This TCR beta chain was sequenced in a study of blood T cell repertoires in COVID-19. Study as a whole: PBMCs, B-cell-depleted T cells, or T cells were the source of the cDNA or gDNA that made up the material.

CDR3 length: 17 residues. Trimming took off 1 base at V and 5 bases at J, with 17 bases between the two ends. CDR1 LGHDT and CDR2 YNNKEL come from the germline V gene (reference sequence). The table came from immunoSEQ multiplex PCR; TCRdb's copy has only in-frame clones and leaves some out. The sample lists about 200,000 clones; 80% to 90% were seen once. The genes are TRBV3-1 (or the pseudogene TRBV3-2) and TRBJ2-2; TRBD2 might be the D (6 bases). The sample consisted of PBMCs or T cells enriched from blood (not recorded which). This TCR derives from a woman younger than 30 who had recovered from COVID-19. CDR3 nucleotide sequence: TGTGCCAGCAGCCAAGGTCGACGGGGGACGGGAACCGGGGAGCTGTTTTTT. This sequence encodes CASSQGRRGTGTGELFF.